This T cell receptor (beta chain) was sequenced during a study of identical twins. Unique molecular identifiers were present on the cDNA, which also gained a universal primer site by template switching. From the 5' RACE reads, TCRdb called clonotypes with MiXCR, one entry per CDR3 protein. The data contain under 300,000 distinct CDR3 sequences, roughly 12% of them seen just once; the ten biggest clones take up 4%. General study points: Twins showed weaker excess sharing in their beta out-of-frame sequences. Researchers caution that invariant MAIT and iNKT cells could partly confound zero-insertion analyses. Cross-sectional statistics, not tracking of the same donors, supported the conclusions.

Notes on this clonotype: Its antigen remains unidentified.

With V trimmed by 8 bases and J by 9 bases, 15 bases remained unmatched. Germline V CDR1 and CDR2: MNHNS, SASEGT. CDR3 length: 15 amino acids. This sample was shared with a second study, whose subject was yellow fever vaccine responses in identical twins.

The sequence was collected from a woman younger than 30 in good health. The rearrangement joins TRBV6-1 to TRBJ2-1; 8 nucleotides agree with TRBD1. The sequenced sample was memory (CD45RO+) T cells sorted from blood. CDR3 bases: TGTGCCAGCTCAGATGTATCGACAGGGGCCGGTGAGCAGTTCTTC. As protein: CASSDVSTGAGEQFF.